The 28 T cell receptor beta chains below come from one sample, sequenced in a study of T cell changes during pregnancy in multiple sclerosis. Profiling relied on immunoSEQ multiplex PCR, and the TCRdb table lists in-frame clones only, not all of them. The sample includes 60,000 to 70,000 clones, around 93% seen only once; the top ten take less than 3%. The sample in question was peripheral blood, obtained in the second trimester of pregnancy. Every receptor here comes from a female donor in good health, enrolled as a control in a pregnancy study.

The rearrangement joins TRBV10-1 to TRBJ2-2; 7 bases line up with TRBD2. The V gene end was trimmed by 0 bases and the J gene end by 1 base; junction bases not matched to a gene: 14. The germline V gene has CDR1 WNHNN and CDR2 SYGVQD (reference sequence). This CDR3 has 20 residues. CDR3 bases: TGCGCCAGCAGTGAGTCGGCGATACGAGGGTCTAGCGGGAACACCGGGGAGCTGTTTTTT. Residues: CASSESAIRGSSGNTGELFF.

This clone was seen just once. The rearrangement joins TRBV5-1 to TRBJ1-2, with 8 positions matching TRBD1. CDR3 length: 15 amino acids. Germline values: CDR1 SGHRS, CDR2 YFSETQ. With 3 bases clipped from V and 4 bases from J, the junction kept 8 bases outside the gene matches. CDR3 loop: CASSSSGQGLYGYTF. In DNA, the CDR3 is TGCGCCAGCAGCTCCTCAGGACAGGGACTCTATGGCTACACCTTC.

The rearrangement links TRBV18 to TRBJ2-7; 7 bases map to TRBD1. Unmatched junction bases numbered 5, after V lost 0 bases and J lost 3 bases. Germline lookup yields CDR1 KGHSH and CDR2 LQKENI. The CDR3 runs 15 residues. Written as DNA, the CDR3 is TGTGCCAGCTCACCACCTGCACAGGGGATCTACGAGCAGTACTTC. Translation: CASSPPAQGIYEQYF.

The chain employs TRBV4-2 and TRBJ1-2; 8 nucleotides align to TRBD1. There are 17 residues in the CDR3. CDR1 is LGHNA, CDR2 YNFKEQ, per germline. The V gene end was trimmed by 0 bases and the J gene end by 5 bases; junction bases not matched to a gene: 11. The CDR3 loop reads CASSQEFGQGAWYGYTF. CDR3 DNA: TGTGCCAGCAGCCAAGAGTTTGGCCAGGGGGCGTGGTATGGCTACACCTTC.

The CDR3 loop is CASSLTGFGYEQYF. The CDR3 DNA is TGCGCCAGCAGCTTGACGGGATTTGGGTACGAGCAGTACTTC. The chain employs TRBV5-1 and TRBJ2-7; tentatively, D is TRBD2 (5 bases). With 1 base removed from V and 4 bases from J, the gap between germline ends came to 12 bases. Germline CDR1 SGHRS, CDR2 YFSETQ. This CDR3 contains 14 residues. The complete variable domain, with remaining parts taken from reference TRBV5-1 and TRBJ2-7, reads KAGVTQTPRYLIKTRGQQVTLSCSPISGHRSVSWYQQTPGQGLQFLFEYFSETQRNKGNFPGRFSGRQFSNSRSEMNVSTLELGDSALYLCASSLTGFGYEQYFGPGTRLTVT.

The chain joins TRBV19 to TRBJ1-1; weak D call: TRBD1 (5 bases). V shed 10 bases and J shed 9 bases, with 18 bases lying between them. Germline loops: CDR1 LNHDA, CDR2 SQIVND (reference sequence). The CDR3 spans 12 residues. The CDR3: CATLGGFRQAFF. CDR3 nucleotide sequence: TGTGCCACCCTGGGGGGATTCAGACAAGCTTTCTTT.

This chain links TRBV28 with TRBJ1-1; D might be TRBD1 (5 bases). V lost 6 bases and J lost 0, with 23 bases in between. This CDR3 is 18 amino acids long. Germline values: CDR1 MDHEN, CDR2 SYDVKM. The CDR3 region has the DNA TGTGCCAGCAGCCGGGGGGGGTTGATCTTAAACATGAACACTGAAGCTTTCTTT. The encoded protein is CASSRGGLILNMNTEAFF.

This chain joins TRBV28 and TRBJ1-6; 10 bases agree with TRBD1. V dropped 4 bases and J dropped 10; count of bases not matched to a gene: 7. Per the germline V gene, CDR1 is MDHEN and CDR2 is SYDVKM. The CDR3 is made up of 15 amino acids. Written as DNA, the CDR3 is TGTGCCAGCAGTTGGCCGGGACAGGGGCGGTCACCCCTCCACTTT. It translates to CASSWPGQGRSPLHF.

The rearrangement joins TRBV5-1 to TRBJ2-2; D is possibly TRBD2 (6 bases). Trimming took 4 bases from V and 6 from J, leaving 10 bases between them. The CDR3 totals 13 residues. The germline V gene has CDR1 SGHRS and CDR2 YFSETQ. The CDR3 DNA reads TGCGCCAGCAGCGGAGGGGACGCCGGGGAGCTGTTTTTT. This codes for CASSGGDAGELFF.

The chain uses TRBV7-2 and TRBJ2-3; D possibly corresponds to TRBD1 (6 bases). In germline, CDR1 is SGHTA, CDR2 FQGNSA. Deletions cut 1 base from V and 2 bases from J, with 7 bases between. This CDR3 region has 14 residues. CDR3 sequence reads: CASSLGTATDTQYF. DNA for the CDR3: TGTGCCAGCAGCTTAGGGACAGCCACAGATACGCAGTATTTT. The full variable domain, completed using reference TRBV7-2 and TRBJ2-3, is GAGVSQSPSNKVTEKGKDVELRCDPISGHTALYWYRQSLGQGLEFLIYFQGNSAPDKSGLPSDRFSAERTGGSVSTLTIQRTQQEDSAVYLCASSLGTATDTQYFGPGTRLTVL.

The J gene is TRBJ2-7, the V gene TRBV7-2; no clear D. V lost 2 bases, J lost 2 bases, and 13 bases lay in between. This CDR3 is 15 amino acids long. Per germline, CDR1 SGHTA and CDR2 FQGNSA. Here the CDR3 DNA reads TGTGCCAGCAGCTTATCTTCCGGCGGTACCTACGAGCAGTACTTC. Translation gives CASSLSSGGTYEQYF.

The V call is TRBV29-1, the J call TRBJ1-5; D may be TRBD1 (5 bases). The CDR3 runs to 13 residues. Germline CDR1 SQVTM, CDR2 ANQGSEA. The V and J ends lost 6 bases and 3 bases respectively, with 12 bases between them. CDR3 amino acids: CSVRDSLNQPQHF. The DNA of the CDR3 is TGCAGCGTCCGCGACAGCCTCAATCAGCCCCAGCATTTT. The full variable domain, its missing parts supplied by reference TRBV29-1 and TRBJ1-5, is SAVISQKPSRDICQRGTSLTIQCQVDSQVTMMFWYRQQPGQSLTLIATANQGSEATYESGFVIDKFPISRPNLTFSTLTVSNMSPEDSSIYLCSVRDSLNQPQHFGDGTRLSIL.

The chain couples TRBV28 to TRBJ1-5; D not certain. This CDR3 spans 13 amino acids. Germline CDR1 and CDR2: MDHEN and SYDVKM. V was pared by 7 bases and J by 4 bases, with 11 bases between. The CDR3 protein is CASIQAWNQPQHF. The CDR3 coding sequence is TGTGCCAGCATTCAGGCTTGGAATCAGCCCCAGCATTTT.

The chain employs TRBV14 and TRBJ2-7, with a weak D call TRBD2 (6 bases). V lost 1 base, J lost 2 bases, and 9 bases lay in between. The germline CDR1 and CDR2 sequences are SGHDN and FVKESK. This CDR3 has 14 amino acids. CDR3 residues: CASSQGTTPYEQYF. Written as DNA, the CDR3 is TGTGCCAGCAGCCAAGGGACTACCCCCTACGAGCAGTACTTC.

The rearrangement uses TRBV7-9 and TRBJ1-2; 7 nucleotides align to TRBD1. From germline, CDR1 is SEHNR and CDR2 FQNEAQ (reference sequence). J was trimmed by 8 bases and V by 7 bases; bases with no gene match: 13. The CDR3 is made up of 14 amino acids. The CDR3, as DNA: TGTGCCAGCACAAAGACAGGGTGGACGGGCGGCTACACCTTC. Translating it yields CASTKTGWTGGYTF. The entire variable domain, with the rest obtained from reference TRBV7-9 and TRBJ1-2, is as follows: DTGVSQNPRHKITKRGQNVTFRCDPISEHNRLYWYRQTLGQGPEFLTYFQNEAQLEKSRLLSDRFSAERPKGSFSTLEIQRTEQGDSAMYLCASTKTGWTGGYTFGSGTRLTVV.

The chain is built from TRBV11-2 and TRBJ1-4; 12 positions match TRBD1. Looked up from germline, CDR1 is SGHAT and CDR2 is FQNNGV. After removal of 5 bases from V and 7 bases from J, the junction contained 11 bases not matched to a gene. The CDR3 sequence is 17 residues long. DNA of the CDR3: TGTGCCAGCAGCCCCCCGGGACAGGGGGCGATGAGTGAAAAACTGTTTTTT. Translated: CASSPPGQGAMSEKLFF.

CDR3 DNA: TGTGCCAGCAGTGAAGTCGGGAGTGGCTACGAGCAGTACTTC. Its translation: CASSEVGSGYEQYF. This chain connects TRBV6-1 to TRBJ2-7; perhaps TRBD2 as D (6 bases). The CDR3 covers 14 residues. Trimming took 1 base from V and 3 from J, leaving 10 bases between them. Germline CDR1 MNHNS, CDR2 SASEGT.

The V gene is TRBV5-8, the J gene TRBJ2-7, with 8 bases lining up with TRBD2. V lost 1 base to trimming and J lost 2 bases; unmatched junction nucleotides: 5. The CDR3 is 15 amino acids. The germline V gene encodes CDR1 SGHTS and CDR2 YDEGEE. The CDR3 loop is CASSLRHSGTYEQYF. CDR3 bases: TGTGCCAGCAGCTTGCGCCATAGCGGGACCTACGAGCAGTACTTC. Full variable domain (missing parts from reference TRBV5-8 and TRBJ2-7): EAGVTQSPTHLIKTRGQQATLRCSPISGHTSVYWYQQALGLGLQFLLWYDEGEERNRGNFPPRFSGRQFPNYSSELNVNALELEDSALYLCASSLRHSGTYEQYFGPGTRLTVT.

The chain couples TRBV4-3 to TRBJ2-5, with TRBD1 identical over 10 bases. Germline V gene data show CDR1 as LGHNA and CDR2 as YSLEER. CDR3 length equals 16 residues. V shed 2 bases, J shed 5 bases, and the junction held 8 bases outside the gene matches. The CDR3 nucleotides read TGCGCCAGCAGCCAAACGGACAGGGGGGGTGCGGAGACCCAGTACTTC. It codes for CASSQTDRGGAETQYF.

The rearrangement uses TRBV7-2 and TRBJ2-3; no firm D call. The CDR3 is 13 residues long. Germline V gene data show CDR1 as SGHTA and CDR2 as FQGNSA. V was cut by 5 bases and J by 2 bases, with 8 bases left in between. The DNA for the CDR3 is TGTGCCAGCAGCGTGGCATACACAGATACGCAGTATTTT. Its protein is CASSVAYTDTQYF. The full variable domain, rest sourced from reference TRBV7-2 and TRBJ2-3, is GAGVSQSPSNKVTEKGKDVELRCDPISGHTALYWYRQSLGQGLEFLIYFQGNSAPDKSGLPSDRFSAERTGGSVSTLTIQRTQQEDSAVYLCASSVAYTDTQYFGPGTRLTVL.

This clone turned up a few times. The rearrangement links TRBV29-1 to TRBJ2-7; 12 nucleotides line up with TRBD2. CDR3 length: 13 amino acids. After removal of 6 bases from V and 3 bases from J, the junction contained 3 bases not matched to a gene. Germline V gives CDR1 SQVTM, CDR2 ANQGSEA. CDR3 in amino acids: CSVASGRGYEQYF. CDR3 in DNA: TGCAGCGTCGCTAGCGGGAGGGGCTACGAGCAGTACTTC.

This clone occurred many times. The rearrangement joins TRBV19 to TRBJ1-1; D may be TRBD1 (5 bases). Germline assignment: CDR1 LNHDA and CDR2 SQIVND (reference sequence). The V end lost 9 bases, the J end lost 2 bases, and 10 bases lay between the germline ends. This CDR3 has 12 amino acids. CDR3 sequence reads: CASMTDNTEAFF. In DNA form, the CDR3 reads TGTGCCAGCATGACAGATAACACTGAAGCTTTCTTT.

V is TRBV18 and J is TRBJ2-3, with D unresolved. The CDR3 sequence is 10 residues long. CDR1 is KGHSH and CDR2 is LQKENI in the germline V gene. Trimming left V 8 bases short and J 5 bases short, with 5 bases between. In DNA form, the CDR3 reads TGTGCCAGCCGGAGAGATACGCAGTATTTT. Amino acid sequence: CASRRDTQYF.

The chain joins TRBV10-2 to TRBJ1-1, with a weak D call TRBD1 (5 bases). The germline V and J ends were trimmed by 3 bases and 11 bases, with 16 bases remaining between them. The CDR3 runs to 13 residues. Germline values: CDR1 WSHSY, CDR2 SAAADI. This CDR3 reads CASSDQGTWAAFF. The CDR3 DNA reads as TGCGCCAGCAGTGACCAAGGGACTTGGGCGGCTTTCTTT.

This clone occurred once. This sequence joins TRBV6-6 and TRBJ2-1, with D hard to call. V gave up 4 bases and J gave up 0 bases, with 4 bases separating them. Germline V gene lookup returns CDR1 MNHNY and CDR2 SVGAGI (reference sequence). The CDR3 runs 13 residues. The CDR3 reads CASSSGSYNEQFF. CDR3 nucleotides: TGTGCCAGCAGTTCGGGCTCCTACAATGAGCAGTTCTTC.

In DNA form, the CDR3 reads TGTGCCTGGAGTGTGCAGGGCCCGGAGACCCAGTACTTC. This translates into CAWSVQGPETQYF. V is TRBV30 and J is TRBJ2-5, with D possibly being TRBD1 (5 bases). The germline V gene encodes CDR1 GTSNPN and CDR2 SVGIG (reference sequence). The length of the CDR3 is 13 residues. V was pared by 0 bases and J by 5 bases, with 10 bases between. The full variable domain, its missing parts supplied by reference TRBV30 and TRBJ2-5, is SQTIHQWPATLVQPVGSPLSLECTVEGTSNPNLYWYRQAAGRGLQLLFYSVGIGQISSEVPQNLSASRPQDRQFILSSKKLLLSDSGFYLCAWSVQGPETQYFGPGTRLLVL.

The chain combines TRBV6-5 with TRBJ2-7, with 11 bases matching TRBD2. The V and J ends lost 3 bases and 4 bases, in that order; junction bases with no gene match: 5. Germline V gene data show CDR1 as MNHEY and CDR2 as SVGAGI. CDR3 length equals 15 residues. CDR3 loop: CASSYISGGVYEQYF. As DNA, the CDR3 is TGTGCCAGCAGTTATATTAGCGGGGGGGTATACGAGCAGTACTTC.

This clone was detected only once. The chain is built from TRBV27 and TRBJ1-6, with 7 bases identical to TRBD1. The J segment lost 8 bases and the V segment lost 5 bases, leaving 9 bases of the junction unmatched. The CDR3 is made up of 15 amino acids. Germline V CDR1 and CDR2: MNHEY, SMNVEV (reference sequence). CDR3 in amino acids: CASSKGTVLDSPLHF. The CDR3 coding sequence is TGTGCCAGCAGTAAAGGGACAGTCTTGGATTCACCCCTCCACTTT.